This T cell receptor beta chain was profiled in a study of T cell clones after liver transplantation. Profiled with immunoSEQ multiplex PCR; TCRdb holds only in-frame clones, not every one. Of about 75,000 clones in the sample, about 88% were seen once. The table lists this clone with a count of one. V dropped 3 bases and J dropped 0; count of bases not matched to a gene: 1. The CDR3 runs to 15 residues. Germline V CDR1 and CDR2: LNHDA, SQIVND (reference sequence). The receptor's source is a human donor who received a liver transplant. Sequenced here: CD4+ T cells from blood, sampled before liver transplant. The V gene is TRBV19, the J gene TRBJ1-4; 7 nucleotides line up with TRBD1. This CDR3 reads CASSIGQATNEKLFF. The CDR3 nucleotides are TGTGCCAGTAGTATCGGACAGGCAACTAATGAAAAACTGTTTTTT.